Listed here is a single T cell receptor (beta chain). Its antigen remains unknown. The CDR3 sequence is 12 residues long. V trimming: 0 bases; J trimming: 13 bases; junction bases outside the gene matches: 3. Germline V gives CDR1 LNHNV, CDR2 YYDKDF (reference sequence). This entry belongs to a study of T cell responses to AZD1222 COVID-19 vaccine. Regarding the study as a whole: Spike-specific TCR breadth and depth both grew after two AZD1222 doses. Only after the peak T cell response were repertoires sampled. The reported proportion of spike-specific TCRs targeting unmutated variant regions was nearly half. It should be noted that donors were predominantly white British and more often female, and clonal diversity was possibly underestimated.

Data came from immunoSEQ multiplex PCR; TCRdb stores just in-frame clones and leaves some out. Among roughly 170,000 clones listed, approximately 93% were seen once. The gene calls are TRBV15 and TRBJ2-1, with TRBD2 matching over 7 bases. The TCR originated in an adult in good health. Sequencing was performed on peripheral blood, taken on day 0 of AZD1222 vaccination. CDR3 sequence: CATSRDRGEQFF. DNA of the CDR3: TGTGCCACCAGCAGAGATCGGGGGGAACAGTTCTTC.